The clone carrying this TCR beta chain was observed once. This sample stems from a study of shared clonotypes between healthy human individuals. About the research overall: Researchers assigned three CD4 naive, three CD4 memory, two CD8 naive and one CD8 memory plate to each donor.

Germline V CDR1 and CDR2: LNHDA, SQIVND (reference sequence). With 5 bases removed from V and 5 bases from J, the gap between germline ends came to 12 bases. This CDR3 has 13 amino acids. Replicate PCRs for sorted subsets used about 200 ng DNA; this equaled about 30,000 T cell genomes. Clones were read by immunoSEQ multiplex PCR, and TCRdb kept only the in-frame ones, dropping some. The sample shows over a million clones, 65% to 75% of them seen only once. The rearrangement joins TRBV19 to TRBJ1-2, with unresolved D. The TCR comes from a man aged 18 to 30 in good health. Sequencing was carried out using memory CD4+ T cells sorted from blood. Subset here: CD45RA-negative fraction. Here the CDR3 reads CASSPQLFYGYTF. The CDR3 DNA sequence: TGTGCCAGTAGTCCCCAGCTTTTTTATGGCTACACCTTC.